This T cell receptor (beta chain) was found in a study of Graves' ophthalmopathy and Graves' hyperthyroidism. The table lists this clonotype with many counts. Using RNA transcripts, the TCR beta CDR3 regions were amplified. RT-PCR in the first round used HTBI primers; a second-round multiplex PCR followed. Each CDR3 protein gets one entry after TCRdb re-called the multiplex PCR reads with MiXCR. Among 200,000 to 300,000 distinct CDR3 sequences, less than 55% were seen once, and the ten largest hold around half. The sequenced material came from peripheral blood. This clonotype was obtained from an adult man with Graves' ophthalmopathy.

The DNA for the CDR3 is TGTGCCAGCACCGGCCTGACAAGGAACACTGAAGCTTTCTTT. It yields the protein CASTGLTRNTEAFF. The rearrangement uses TRBV7-9 and TRBJ1-1; D is uncertain. Germline V lookup: CDR1 SEHNR, CDR2 FQNEAQ (reference sequence). The V and J ends lost 7 bases and 1 base respectively, with 13 bases between them. This CDR3 is 14 amino acids long. The full variable domain, rest sourced from reference TRBV7-9 and TRBJ1-1, is DTGVSQNPRHKITKRGQNVTFRCDPISEHNRLYWYRQTLGQGPEFLTYFQNEAQLEKSRLLSDRFSAERPKGSFSTLEIQRTEQGDSAMYLCASTGLTRNTEAFFGQGTRLTVV.